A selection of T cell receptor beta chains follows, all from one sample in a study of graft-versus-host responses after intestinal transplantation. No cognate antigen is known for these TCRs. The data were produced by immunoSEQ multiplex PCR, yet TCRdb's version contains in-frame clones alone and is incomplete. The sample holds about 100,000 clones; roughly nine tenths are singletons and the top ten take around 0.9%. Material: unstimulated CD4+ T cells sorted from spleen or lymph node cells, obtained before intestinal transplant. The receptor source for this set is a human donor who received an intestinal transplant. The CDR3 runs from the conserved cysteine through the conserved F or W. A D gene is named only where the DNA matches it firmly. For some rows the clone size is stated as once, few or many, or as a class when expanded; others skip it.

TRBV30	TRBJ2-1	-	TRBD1	CAWSFDRGGEQFF	TGTGCCTGGAGTTTCGACAGGGGCGGGGAGCAGTTCTTC
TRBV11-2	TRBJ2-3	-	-	CASSFSHPDTQYF	TGTGCCAGCAGCTTTAGCCATCCAGATACGCAGTATTTT
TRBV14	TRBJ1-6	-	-	CASRSGYNSPLHF	TGTGCCAGCAGGTCGGGATATAATTCACCCCTCCACTTT
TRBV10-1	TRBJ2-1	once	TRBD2	CARRTSGGARYSYNEQFF	TGCGCCAGGAGGACTAGCGGGGGGGCCAGATACTCCTACAATGAGCAGTTCTTC
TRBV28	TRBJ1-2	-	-	CASSPPPTRVTYGYTF	TGTGCCAGCAGTCCACCTCCAACGAGGGTAACCTATGGCTACACCTTC
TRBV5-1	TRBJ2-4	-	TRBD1	CASSYRDSAKNIQYF	TGCGCCAGCAGCTACCGGGACAGTGCCAAAAACATTCAGTACTTC
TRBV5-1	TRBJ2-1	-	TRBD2	CASGIAGSSYNEQFF	TGCGCCAGCGGAATAGCGGGGAGCTCCTACAATGAGCAGTTCTTC
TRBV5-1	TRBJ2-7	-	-	CASSLPGYEQYF	TGCGCCAGCAGCTTGCCTGGCTACGAGCAGTACTTC
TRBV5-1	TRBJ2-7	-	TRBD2	CASSLGAGASGRGEQYF	TGCGCCAGCAGCTTGGGCGCGGGGGCTAGCGGGAGAGGCGAGCAGTACTTC
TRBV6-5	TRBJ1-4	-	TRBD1	CASSRQGSEKLFF	TGTGCCAGCAGCCGACAGGGAAGCGAAAAACTGTTTTTT
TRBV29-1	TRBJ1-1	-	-	CSARWTVMNTEAFF	TGCAGCGCCAGGTGGACAGTCATGAACACTGAAGCTTTCTTT
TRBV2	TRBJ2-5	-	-	CASSGETQYF	TGTGCCAGCAGTGGAGAGACCCAGTACTTC
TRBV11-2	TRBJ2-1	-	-	CASSFHLWTHNEQFF	TGTGCCAGCAGCTTTCATCTGTGGACCCACAATGAGCAGTTCTTC
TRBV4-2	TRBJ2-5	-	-	CASSQDPLAPEETQYF	TGTGCCAGCAGCCAAGATCCCTTGGCCCCCGAAGAGACCCAGTACTTC
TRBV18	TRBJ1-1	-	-	CASSTELNTEAFF	TGTGCCAGCTCAACAGAGCTGAACACTGAAGCTTTCTTT
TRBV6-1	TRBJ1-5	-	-	CASRGGDNQPQHF	TGTGCCAGCAGAGGAGGGGACAATCAGCCCCAGCATTTT
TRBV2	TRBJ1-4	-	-	CASRMNEKLFF	TGTGCCAGCAGAATGAATGAAAAACTGTTTTTT
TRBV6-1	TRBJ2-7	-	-	CASSRGGGNYEQYF	TGTGCCAGCAGCAGGGGAGGGGGGAACTACGAGCAGTACTTC
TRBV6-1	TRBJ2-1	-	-	CASSESNRYNEQFF	TGTGCCAGCAGTGAATCTAACCGCTACAATGAGCAGTTCTTC
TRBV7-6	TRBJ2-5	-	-	CASTSMGREETQYF	TGTGCCAGCACCTCCATGGGCAGGGAAGAGACCCAGTACTTC
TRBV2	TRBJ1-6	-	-	CASSETVTYNSPLHF	TGTGCCAGCAGTGAGACAGTTACTTATAATTCACCCCTCCACTTT
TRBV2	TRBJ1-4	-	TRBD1	CASTRDRVATNEKLFF	TGTGCCAGCACGAGGGACAGGGTTGCAACTAATGAAAAACTGTTTTTT
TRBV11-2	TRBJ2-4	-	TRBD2	CASSAQAGAQNIQYF	TGTGCCAGCAGCGCCCAAGCGGGGGCCCAAAACATTCAGTACTTC
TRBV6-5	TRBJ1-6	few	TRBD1	CASSSADRDNSPLHF	TGTGCCAGCAGTTCCGCAGACAGGGACAATTCACCCCTCCACTTT
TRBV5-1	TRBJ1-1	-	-	CASSLFKSNTEAFF	TGCGCCAGCAGCTTGTTCAAGTCGAACACTGAAGCTTTCTTT
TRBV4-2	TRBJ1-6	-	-	CASSPGGVLYSPLHF	TGTGCCAGCAGCCCGGGCGGGGTACTTTACTCACCCCTCCACTTT
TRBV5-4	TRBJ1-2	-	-	CASSPVGGSYGYTF	TGTGCCAGCAGCCCCGTCGGGGGCAGCTATGGCTACACCTTC
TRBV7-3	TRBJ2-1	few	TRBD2	CASSPTTSRGVHEQFF	TGTGCCAGCAGCCCGACTACTAGTCGGGGGGTGCATGAGCAGTTCTTC
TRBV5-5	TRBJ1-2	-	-	CASSLATGSYGYTF	TGTGCCAGCAGCTTGGCCACAGGTTCTTATGGCTACACCTTC
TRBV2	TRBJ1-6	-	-	CASQPGHAYNSPLHF	TGTGCCAGTCAACCGGGACACGCTTATAATTCACCCCTCCACTTT
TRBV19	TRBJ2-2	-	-	CASRARTWDTGELFF	TGTGCCAGTAGAGCTCGGACCTGGGACACCGGGGAGCTGTTTTTT
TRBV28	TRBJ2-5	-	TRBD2	CASRISGLAGFRETQYF	TGTGCCAGCAGAATATCTGGACTAGCGGGATTCCGAGAGACCCAGTACTTC
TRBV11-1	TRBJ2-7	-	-	CASSPSWGAYEQYF	TGTGCCAGCAGCCCTTCTTGGGGGGCCTACGAGCAGTACTTC
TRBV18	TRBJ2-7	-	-	CASSPPSSYEQYF	TGTGCCAGCTCACCGCCTAGCTCCTACGAGCAGTACTTC
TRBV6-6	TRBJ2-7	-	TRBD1	CASRPGQGTYEQYF	TGTGCCAGCAGACCGGGACAGGGTACCTACGAGCAGTACTTC
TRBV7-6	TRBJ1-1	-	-	CASSLKVLDTEAFF	TGTGCCAGCAGCTTAAAGGTGCTGGACACTGAAGCTTTCTTT
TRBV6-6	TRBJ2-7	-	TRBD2	CATGASGAALYYEQYF	TGTGCCACCGGGGCTAGCGGGGCGGCCCTATACTACGAGCAGTACTTC
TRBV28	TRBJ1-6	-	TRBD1	CASSSLRRDRALRALHF	TGTGCCAGCAGTTCTCTCCGTAGGGACAGGGCCTTGAGGGCCCTCCACTTT
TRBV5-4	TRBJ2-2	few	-	CASRQAGGSNTGELFF	TGTGCCAGCAGACAAGCGGGCGGGTCGAACACCGGGGAGCTGTTTTTT
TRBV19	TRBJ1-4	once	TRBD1	CASSLITGDNEKLFF	TGTGCCAGTAGCCTCATCACAGGGGATAATGAAAAACTGTTTTTT
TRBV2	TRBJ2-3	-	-	CASSESADTQYF	TGTGCCAGCAGTGAGTCTGCAGATACGCAGTATTTT
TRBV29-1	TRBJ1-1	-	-	CSVVMRAPNTEAFF	TGCAGCGTTGTTATGAGGGCCCCGAACACTGAAGCTTTCTTT
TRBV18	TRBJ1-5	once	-	CASSSDSIGQPQHF	TGTGCCAGCTCATCCGACAGTATTGGACAGCCCCAGCATTTT
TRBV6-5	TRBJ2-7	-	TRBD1	CASSYDRGITEQYF	TGTGCCAGCAGCTATGACAGGGGGATTACCGAGCAGTACTTC